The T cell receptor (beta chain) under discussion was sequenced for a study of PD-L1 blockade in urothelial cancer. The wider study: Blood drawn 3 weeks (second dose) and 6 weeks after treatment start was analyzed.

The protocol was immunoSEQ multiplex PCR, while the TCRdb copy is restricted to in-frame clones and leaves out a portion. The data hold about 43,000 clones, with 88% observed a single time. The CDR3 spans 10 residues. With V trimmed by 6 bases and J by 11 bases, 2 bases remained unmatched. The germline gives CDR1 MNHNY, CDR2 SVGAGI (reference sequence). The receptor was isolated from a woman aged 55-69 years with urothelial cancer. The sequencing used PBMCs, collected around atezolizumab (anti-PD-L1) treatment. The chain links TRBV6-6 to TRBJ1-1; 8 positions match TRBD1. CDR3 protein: CASRNRGAFF. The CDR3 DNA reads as TGTGCCAGCAGAAACAGGGGGGCTTTCTTT.